The 16 T cell receptor beta chains reported below all come from one sample, sequenced in a study of beta chain features in type 1 diabetes. Study observations and caveats: Moderate but significant shortening of TCRB CDR3s was recorded in all four CD4+ subsets from Type 1 diabetes patients.

What these receptors recognize is not known. Reverse transcribing all isolated RNA meant expressed TCRB transcripts were sequenced. Clones were sequenced by immunoSEQ multiplex PCR, and TCRdb holds only the in-frame ones, with some missing. The table has hundreds of thousands of clones, roughly 12% seen once. The specimen sequenced was naive CD4+ T cells from blood. These receptor sequences come from a young man with type 1 diabetes.

The rearrangement links TRBV2 to TRBJ2-2, with D perhaps matching TRBD2 (5 bases). Trimming stripped 3 bases from V and 4 bases from J, with 15 bases between. The germline V gene has CDR1 SNHLY and CDR2 FYNNEI. This CDR3 is 16 amino acids long. Here the CDR3 reads CASSDGETRGTGELFF. CDR3 coding DNA: TGTGCCAGCAGTGATGGGGAGACCCGAGGCACCGGGGAGCTGTTTTTT.

The rearrangement links TRBV2 to TRBJ2-7; unclear D gene. Germline lookup yields CDR1 SNHLY and CDR2 FYNNEI. V lost 3 bases to trimming and J lost 3 bases, with 15 bases between them. The CDR3 is made up of 15 amino acids. CDR3 DNA sequence: TGTGCCAGCAGTGACAACTGGGCCGAAGGCTACGAGCAGTACTTC. This gives the protein CASSDNWAEGYEQYF.

The J gene is TRBJ2-1, the V gene TRBV27, with D unclear. V was cut by 1 base and J by 3 bases, with 13 bases left in between. This CDR3 is 16 amino acids long. CDR1 is MNHEY and CDR2 is SMNVEV in the germline V gene (reference sequence). CDR3 amino acids: CASSLFGQLYYNEQFF. Here the CDR3 DNA reads TGTGCCAGCAGTTTATTTGGCCAGCTTTACTACAATGAGCAGTTCTTC.

The chain uses TRBV28 and TRBJ1-2; D remains unclear. The CDR3 consists of 13 residues. Germline-derived CDR1 and CDR2 are MDHEN and SYDVKM. Trimming took 7 bases from V and 2 from J, leaving 11 bases between them. CDR3 in DNA: TGTGCCAGCAAGCAGGCGCTAAACTATGGCTACACCTTC. Protein: CASKQALNYGYTF.

The CDR3 DNA is TGTGCCAGCAGCTCTCCGACAGGGGTAGGCTACGAGCAGTACTTC. Protein sequence: CASSSPTGVGYEQYF. The chain employs TRBV7-8 and TRBJ2-7; TRBD1 matches at 8 bases. CDR3 length equals 15 residues. V gave up 4 bases and J gave up 3 bases; unmatched junction bases: 8. Germline assignment: CDR1 SGHVS and CDR2 FQNEAQ.

This clone was recorded a few times. The CDR3 sequence: CASSFGTDYGYTF. CDR3 DNA: TGTGCCAGCAGCTTCGGGACAGACTATGGCTACACCTTC. This chain uses TRBV5-6 with TRBJ1-2, with 7 bases lining up with TRBD1. Unmatched junction bases numbered 1, after V lost 2 bases and J lost 3 bases. Germline V lookup: CDR1 SGHDT, CDR2 YYEEEE. This CDR3 has 13 residues.

The chain couples TRBV15 to TRBJ2-2, with D unclear. This CDR3 contains 16 residues. Looked up from germline, CDR1 is LNHNV and CDR2 is YYDKDF (reference sequence). Trimming shortened V by 1 base and J by 0 bases, and 9 bases separated the two germline ends. The DNA for the CDR3 is TGTGCCACCAGCAGAGTTGCTCCAGCGAACACCGGGGAGCTGTTTTTT. Translating it yields CATSRVAPANTGELFF.

This chain joins TRBV4-1 and TRBJ1-6; D not resolved. V was clipped by 4 bases and J by 0 bases, with 10 bases between them. CDR3 length: 16 residues. Germline V gene data show CDR1 as MGHRA and CDR2 as YSYEKL. CDR3 residues: CASSLGSGSYNSPLHF. CDR3 DNA: TGCGCCAGCAGCCTCGGCAGCGGCTCCTATAATTCACCCCTCCACTTT.

The chain is built from TRBV4-2 and TRBJ1-6; D gene unclear. Germline loops: CDR1 LGHNA, CDR2 YNFKEQ. V shed 4 bases and J shed 9 bases, with 19 bases lying between them. The CDR3 runs to 16 residues. The DNA for the CDR3 is TGTGCCAGCAGCCCCCAACAGCGGGTAGAAATTTCACCCCTCCACTTT. Its translation is CASSPQQRVEISPLHF.

Only a few counts were recorded for this clone. The chain combines TRBV30 with TRBJ2-7, with 9 bases aligning to TRBD1. This CDR3 has 12 amino acids. Trimming cost V 1 base and J 7 bases; bases outside gene matches: 2. The germline V gene encodes CDR1 GTSNPN and CDR2 SVGIG (reference sequence). The CDR3: CAWSGTGVEQYF. Here the CDR3 DNA reads TGTGCCTGGAGTGGGACAGGGGTGGAGCAGTACTTC.

This clone appeared a few times. The rearrangement links TRBV27 to TRBJ1-2, with D unclear. Germline V lookup: CDR1 MNHEY, CDR2 SMNVEV (reference sequence). V was clipped by 2 bases and J by 4 bases, with 14 bases between them. The CDR3 runs to 15 residues. The CDR3 bases are TGTGCCAGCAGTTTAACCCCGCAGACATCCTATGGCTACACCTTC. Encoded protein: CASSLTPQTSYGYTF.

Concerning this clone itself: Other DNA sequences in this specimen translate into the identical CDR3. The chain carries TRBV28 and TRBJ2-7; 9 bases are a match to TRBD1. Trimming at V came to 5 bases and at J to 2 bases, leaving 4 bases not matched to a gene. The CDR3 contains 14 residues. CDR1 is MDHEN and CDR2 is SYDVKM in the germline V gene. In DNA form, the CDR3 reads TGTGCCAGCAGTACGGGACAGGGAACCTACGAGCAGTACTTC. This sequence encodes CASSTGQGTYEQYF.

This sequence joins TRBV29-1 and TRBJ1-1, with D perhaps matching TRBD1 (6 bases). Trimming cost V 8 bases and J 0 bases, with 16 bases left between them. This CDR3 is built from 14 residues. Germline CDR1 SQVTM, CDR2 ANQGSEA. CDR3 nucleotide sequence: TGCAGCCTCCAGGTTAGGGGGATGAACACTGAAGCTTTCTTT. This codes for CSLQVRGMNTEAFF.

This clone was counted between two and nine times. V usage is TRBV19 and J usage is TRBJ1-2, with D possibly being TRBD1 (5 bases). Per germline, CDR1 LNHDA and CDR2 SQIVND (reference sequence). There are 14 residues in the CDR3. With 5 bases removed from V and 0 bases from J, the gap between germline ends came to 10 bases. CDR3 in DNA: TGTGCCAGTAGTCTGGACACCGCTAACTATGGCTACACCTTC. Its protein is CASSLDTANYGYTF.

This clone has more than one count but fewer than ten. The chain combines TRBV11-1 with TRBJ1-1; 7 positions match TRBD1. Trimming at V came to 7 bases and at J to 2 bases, leaving 4 bases not matched to a gene. The CDR3 covers 13 residues. Germline V CDR1 and CDR2: SGHAT, FQDESV (reference sequence). CDR3 residues: CASTGTVNTEAFF. In DNA, the CDR3 is TGTGCCAGCACCGGGACAGTCAACACTGAAGCTTTCTTT.

This clone was detected a few times. The chain has TRBV30 and TRBJ1-5, with no clear D. The germline V gene encodes CDR1 GTSNPN and CDR2 SVGIG (reference sequence). The CDR3 has 12 residues. V dropped 2 bases and J dropped 5 bases, with 7 bases sitting between them. The CDR3 bases are TGTGCCTGGAGTATGGGATATCAGCCCCAGCATTTT. Protein product: CAWSMGYQPQHF.